This T cell receptor (beta chain) was identified during a study of blood T cell repertoires in COVID-19. On the study more broadly: Spain, Italy and the United States supplied samples that represented acute and convalescent COVID-19. PBMCs, B-cell-depleted T cells, or T cells were the source of the cDNA or gDNA that made up the material.

Generated by immunoSEQ multiplex PCR, the TCRdb table keeps only in-frame clones and is missing some. The sample lists fewer than 450,000 clones; approximately 91% were seen once. Study members were between about 18 and 90 years old and lived in approximately 25 US regions. In assigning cohorts, the study relied on participant-reported clinical history. A single count supports this clone. Germline CDR1 and CDR2: LNHNV and YYDKDF (reference sequence). V was clipped by 3 bases and J by 4 bases, with 13 bases between them. This CDR3 comprises 15 residues. Sequenced sample: PBMCs or T cells enriched from blood (not recorded which). The rearrangement joins TRBV15 to TRBJ1-5, with D possibly matching TRBD1 (5 bases). The TCR sequence derives from a woman aged 40 to 50 with acute COVID-19. The CDR3 sequence is CATSRRGRTNQPQHF. CDR3 sequence (DNA): TGTGCCACCAGCAGGCGGGGACGGACTAATCAGCCCCAGCATTTT.